The 14 T cell receptor beta chains in this list originate from one sample, sequenced in a study of OX40 agonist ivuxolimab in advanced cancers. Clones were read by immunoSEQ multiplex PCR, and TCRdb kept only the in-frame ones, dropping some. There are around 65,000 clones in the sample; approximately 90% occur only once, and roughly 13% lies in the top ten. The material sequenced was CD4+ or CD8+ T cells sorted from blood, taken in a trial of the OX40 agonist ivuxolimab. The receptor source for this set is an adult with an advanced solid tumor such as melanoma, head and neck, liver or kidney cancer.

V gene TRBV4-1 combines with J gene TRBJ1-5; D perhaps matches TRBD1 (5 bases). Between the trimmed V and J ends, which lost 0 bases and 8 bases, there was a span of 8 bases. Germline V gene data show CDR1 as MGHRA and CDR2 as YSYEKL. The CDR3 length is 13 residues. The DNA of the CDR3 is TGCGCCAGCAGCCAAGATCGGGGGAAGCCCCAGCATTTT. Residues: CASSQDRGKPQHF.

The rearrangement links TRBV27 to TRBJ1-1; tentatively, D is TRBD1 (6 bases). Trimming left V 3 bases short and J 6 bases short, with 8 bases between. The CDR3 contains 12 residues. Germline V CDR1 and CDR2: MNHEY, SMNVEV (reference sequence). CDR3: CASSFPGAEAFF. Written as DNA, the CDR3 is TGTGCCAGCAGTTTCCCAGGGGCTGAAGCTTTCTTT.

This chain connects TRBV27 to TRBJ2-3, with TRBD2 matching over 16 bases. The CDR3 is 17 residues long. CDR1 is MNHEY and CDR2 is SMNVEV in the germline V gene (reference sequence). V shed 5 bases, J shed 2 bases, and the junction held 4 bases outside the gene matches. The CDR3 spells CASSRGTSGRVTDTQYF. The CDR3 DNA follows: TGTGCCAGCAGTCGCGGGACTAGCGGGAGGGTCACAGATACGCAGTATTTT.

This chain links TRBV28 with TRBJ2-3; D could derive from TRBD1 or TRBD2 (6 bases each). V lost 7 bases and J 10 bases, leaving 15 bases between the germline ends. Per germline, CDR1 MDHEN and CDR2 SYDVKM. The CDR3 has 12 amino acids. CDR3 residues: CASTPPRGPQYF. DNA of the CDR3: TGTGCCAGCACCCCTCCCCGGGGGCCGCAGTATTTT.

The count of this clone is one. The genes are TRBV5-6 and TRBJ1-5; D gene ambiguous. Germline assignment: CDR1 SGHDT and CDR2 YYEEEE. The CDR3 spans 12 residues. Trimming removed 2 bases from V and 0 bases from J, with 0 bases in between. CDR3: CASSFSNQPQHF. The CDR3 DNA reads as TGTGCCAGCAGCTTTAGCAATCAGCCCCAGCATTTT.

The chain is built from TRBV7-9 and TRBJ2-1; D possibly corresponds to TRBD2 (6 bases). V was pared by 1 base and J by 7 bases, with 11 bases between. The germline gives CDR1 SEHNR, CDR2 FQNEAQ (reference sequence). CDR3 size: 14 residues. The CDR3 protein is CASSLGGRFNEQFF. DNA of the CDR3: TGTGCCAGCAGCTTAGGGGGGAGGTTTAATGAGCAGTTCTTC.

This chain joins TRBV5-1 and TRBJ2-7; TRBD1 aligns across 11 bases. J lost 7 bases, V lost 0 bases, and 3 bases had no gene match. The CDR3 sequence is 14 residues long. Germline loops: CDR1 SGHRS, CDR2 YFSETQ. CDR3 DNA: TGCGCCAGCAGCTTGGAGGACAGGGGGCGGGAGCAGTACTTC. It yields the protein CASSLEDRGREQYF.

This rearrangement joins TRBV7-8 to TRBJ2-2; 9 nucleotides match TRBD2. V shed 3 bases and J 1 base; nucleotides not matched to a gene: 3. This CDR3 is built from 16 residues. Germline lookup yields CDR1 SGHVS and CDR2 FQNEAQ. This CDR3 reads CASSFPSGKNTGELFF. As DNA, the CDR3 is TGTGCCAGCAGCTTCCCTAGCGGGAAGAACACCGGGGAGCTGTTTTTT.

This sequence joins TRBV11-2 and TRBJ1-1; D is perhaps TRBD1 (6 bases). V was pared by 5 bases and J by 1 base, with 11 bases between. Germline assignment: CDR1 SGHAT and CDR2 FQNNGV. There are 14 residues in the CDR3. The CDR3 loop is CASSVRQANTEAFF. The CDR3 DNA follows: TGTGCCAGCAGCGTAAGACAGGCGAACACTGAAGCTTTCTTT. The full variable domain, rest sourced from reference TRBV11-2 and TRBJ1-1, is EAGVAQSPRYKIIEKRQSVAFWCNPISGHATLYWYQQILGQGPKLLIQFQNNGVVDDSQLPKDRFSAERLKGVDSTLKIQPAKLEDSAVYLCASSVRQANTEAFFGQGTRLTVV.

On this clone: This sample also contains other DNA sequences that code for the same CDR3. This chain connects TRBV5-1 to TRBJ1-1; tentative D call: TRBD1 (5 bases). The length of the CDR3 is 14 residues. With 3 bases removed from V and 2 bases from J, the gap between germline ends came to 11 bases. Germline CDR1 SGHRS, CDR2 YFSETQ. The CDR3 nucleotides read TGCGCCAGCAGCTCCGGGACGGACAACACTGAAGCTTTCTTT. It encodes CASSSGTDNTEAFF.

This chain links TRBV19 with TRBJ1-2; possibly TRBD1 for D (6 bases). Germline assignment: CDR1 LNHDA and CDR2 SQIVND (reference sequence). The CDR3 length is 12 residues. Trimming removed 8 bases at V and 2 bases at J, with 9 bases between. CDR3 amino acids: CASRDTNYGYTF. In nucleotides, the CDR3 is TGTGCCAGTCGGGACACGAACTATGGCTACACCTTC.

The chain combines TRBV7-9 with TRBJ1-1; TRBD1 matches at 7 bases. CDR3 length: 16 residues. V dropped 5 bases and J dropped 0; count of bases not matched to a gene: 9. Germline CDR1 is SEHNR and CDR2 is FQNEAQ (reference sequence). Written as DNA, the CDR3 is TGTGCCAGCAGCCCAGGGGGGGCAGCCATGAACACTGAAGCTTTCTTT. Translating gives CASSPGGAAMNTEAFF.

The V and J genes are TRBV27 and TRBJ2-7, with 11 bases that match TRBD2. This CDR3 is built from 17 residues. Germline V lookup: CDR1 MNHEY, CDR2 SMNVEV (reference sequence). The trim removed 6 bases at V and 0 bases at J, leaving 10 bases unmatched. As DNA, the CDR3 is TGTGCCAGCAGACATAGTAAGGGACTAGCGGACTCCTACGAGCAGTACTTC. This encodes CASRHSKGLADSYEQYF.

V is TRBV6-5 and J is TRBJ2-1, with 8 positions matching TRBD1. CDR3 length: 14 amino acids. V was clipped by 2 bases and J by 3 bases; unmatched bases: 0. Germline V gives CDR1 MNHEY, CDR2 SVGAGI. The CDR3 is CASSYGQGYNEQFF. The CDR3 nucleotides are TGTGCCAGCAGTTACGGACAGGGCTACAATGAGCAGTTCTTC.